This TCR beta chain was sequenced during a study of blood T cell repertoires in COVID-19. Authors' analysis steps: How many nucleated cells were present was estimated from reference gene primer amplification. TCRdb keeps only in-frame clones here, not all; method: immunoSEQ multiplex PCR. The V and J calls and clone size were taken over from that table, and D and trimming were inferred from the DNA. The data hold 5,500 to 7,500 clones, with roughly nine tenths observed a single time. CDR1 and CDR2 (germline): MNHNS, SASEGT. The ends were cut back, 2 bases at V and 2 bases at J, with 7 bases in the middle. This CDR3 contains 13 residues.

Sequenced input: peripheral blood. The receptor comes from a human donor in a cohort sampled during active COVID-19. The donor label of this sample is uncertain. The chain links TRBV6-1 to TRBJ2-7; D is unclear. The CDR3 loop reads CASSERQAYEQYF. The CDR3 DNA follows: TGTGCCAGCAGTGAAAGGCAGGCCTACGAGCAGTACTTC.